This TCR beta chain derives from a study of blood T cell repertoires in COVID-19. In its sample, this clone was seen once. This CDR3 has 16 residues. V was pared by 5 bases and J by 0 bases, with 15 bases between. Germline V CDR1 and CDR2: SGHDT, YYEEEE. Source study methods: Researchers report that nucleated cell counts were estimated from reference gene primer amplification. Method: immunoSEQ multiplex PCR; TCRdb's copy keeps in-frame clones and lacks some. V and J calls and clone size are copied from that table; D and trimming were computed from the DNA. The data contain about 200,000 clones, roughly 87% of them singletons.

The rearrangement uses TRBV5-6 and TRBJ2-4; D uncertain. The sequence derives from a man aged 35-49 years with active or convalescent COVID-19. Material for sequencing was peripheral blood. CDR3 sequence reads: CASSPKLLLAKNIQYF. DNA of the CDR3: TGTGCCAGCAGTCCCAAACTACTCTTAGCCAAAAACATTCAGTACTTC.